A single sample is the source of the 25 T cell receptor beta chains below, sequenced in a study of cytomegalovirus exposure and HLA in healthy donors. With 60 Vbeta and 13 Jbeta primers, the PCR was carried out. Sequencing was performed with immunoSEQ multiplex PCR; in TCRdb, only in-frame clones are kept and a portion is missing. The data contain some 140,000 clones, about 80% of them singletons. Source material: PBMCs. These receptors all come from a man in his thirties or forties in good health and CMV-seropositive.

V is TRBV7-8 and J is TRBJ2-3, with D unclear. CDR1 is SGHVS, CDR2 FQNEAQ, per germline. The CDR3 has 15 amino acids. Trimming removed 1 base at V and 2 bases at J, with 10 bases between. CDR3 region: CASSLVSRNTDTQYF. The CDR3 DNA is TGTGCCAGCAGCTTAGTGTCTAGGAACACAGATACGCAGTATTTT.

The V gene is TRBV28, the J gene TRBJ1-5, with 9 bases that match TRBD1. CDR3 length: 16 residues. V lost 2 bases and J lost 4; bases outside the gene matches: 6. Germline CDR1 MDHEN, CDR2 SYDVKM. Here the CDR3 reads CASSLGGGQGNQPQHF. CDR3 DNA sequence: TGTGCCAGCAGTTTAGGCGGGGGACAGGGTAATCAGCCCCAGCATTTT.

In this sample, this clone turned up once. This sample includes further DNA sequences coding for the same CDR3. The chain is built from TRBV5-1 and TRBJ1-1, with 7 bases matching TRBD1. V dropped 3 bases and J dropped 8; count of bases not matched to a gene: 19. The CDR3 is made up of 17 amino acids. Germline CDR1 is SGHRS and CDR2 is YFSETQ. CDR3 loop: CASSSRIRDSDSSEAFF. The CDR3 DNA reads TGCGCCAGCAGCTCGCGGATCCGGGACAGCGATTCATCCGAAGCTTTCTTT.

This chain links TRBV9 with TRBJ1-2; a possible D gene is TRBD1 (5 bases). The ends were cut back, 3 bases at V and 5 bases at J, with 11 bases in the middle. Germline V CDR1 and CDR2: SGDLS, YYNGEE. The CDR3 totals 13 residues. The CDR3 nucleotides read TGTGCCAGCAGCGCACGAGCAGGGTATGGCTACACCTTC. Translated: CASSARAGYGYTF.

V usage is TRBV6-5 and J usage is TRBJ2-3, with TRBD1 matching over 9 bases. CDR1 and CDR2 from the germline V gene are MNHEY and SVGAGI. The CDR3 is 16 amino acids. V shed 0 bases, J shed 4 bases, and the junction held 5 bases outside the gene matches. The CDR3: CASSYSGTGRPDTQYF. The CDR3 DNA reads TGTGCCAGCAGTTACTCGGGGACAGGGAGACCAGATACGCAGTATTTT.

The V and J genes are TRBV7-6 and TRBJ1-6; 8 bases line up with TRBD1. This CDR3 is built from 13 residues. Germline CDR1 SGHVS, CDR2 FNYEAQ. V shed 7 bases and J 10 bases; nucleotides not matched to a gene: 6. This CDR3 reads CASNDGQGSPLHF. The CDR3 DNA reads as TGTGCCAGCAACGACGGACAGGGATCACCCCTCCACTTT.

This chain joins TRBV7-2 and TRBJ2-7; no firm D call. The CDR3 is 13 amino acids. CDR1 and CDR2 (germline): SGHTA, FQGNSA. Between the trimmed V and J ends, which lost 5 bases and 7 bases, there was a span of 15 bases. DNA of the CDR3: TGTGCCAGCAGCGCCTTCGCGTCTTGGGAGCAGTACTTC. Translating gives CASSAFASWEQYF.

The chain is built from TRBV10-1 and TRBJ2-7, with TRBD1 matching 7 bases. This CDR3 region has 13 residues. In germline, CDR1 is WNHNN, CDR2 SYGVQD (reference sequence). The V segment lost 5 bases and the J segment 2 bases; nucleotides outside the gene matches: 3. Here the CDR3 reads CASSRTGAYEQYF. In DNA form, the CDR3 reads TGCGCCAGCAGTAGAACAGGGGCCTACGAGCAGTACTTC.

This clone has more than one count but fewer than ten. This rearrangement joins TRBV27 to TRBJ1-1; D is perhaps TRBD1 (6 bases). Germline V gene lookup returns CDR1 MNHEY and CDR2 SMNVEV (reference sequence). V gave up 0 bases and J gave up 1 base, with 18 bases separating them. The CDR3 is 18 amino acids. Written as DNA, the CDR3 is TGTGCCAGCAGTTTATCCTTAGGTTCCGGACAGAAGAACACTGAAGCTTTCTTT. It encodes CASSLSLGSGQKNTEAFF.

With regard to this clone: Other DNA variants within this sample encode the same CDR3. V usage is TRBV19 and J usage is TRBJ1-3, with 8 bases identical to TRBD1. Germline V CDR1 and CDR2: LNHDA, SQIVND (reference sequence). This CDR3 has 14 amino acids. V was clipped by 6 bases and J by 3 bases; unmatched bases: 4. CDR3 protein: CASSRQGSGNTIYF. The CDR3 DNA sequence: TGTGCCAGTAGCCGACAGGGGAGTGGAAACACCATATATTTT.

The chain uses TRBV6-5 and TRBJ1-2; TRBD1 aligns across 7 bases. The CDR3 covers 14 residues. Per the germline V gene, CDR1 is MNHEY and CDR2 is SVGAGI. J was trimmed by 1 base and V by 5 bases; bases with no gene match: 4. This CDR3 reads CASSPYRGNYGYTF. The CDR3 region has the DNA TGTGCCAGCAGTCCATACAGGGGTAACTATGGCTACACCTTC.

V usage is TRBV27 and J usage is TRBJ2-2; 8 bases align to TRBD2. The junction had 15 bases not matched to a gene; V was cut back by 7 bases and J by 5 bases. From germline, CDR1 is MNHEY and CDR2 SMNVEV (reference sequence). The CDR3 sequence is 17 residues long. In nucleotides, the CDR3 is TGTGCCAGCAAACCTCGCGGAGCGGGAGTCGGTACCGGGGAGCTGTTTTTT. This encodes CASKPRGAGVGTGELFF.

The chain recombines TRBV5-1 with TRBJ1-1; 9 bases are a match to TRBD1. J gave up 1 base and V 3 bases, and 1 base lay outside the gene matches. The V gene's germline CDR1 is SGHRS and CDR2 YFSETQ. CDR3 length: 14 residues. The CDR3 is CASSSDRGNTEAFF. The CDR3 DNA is TGCGCCAGCAGCTCGGACAGGGGGAACACTGAAGCTTTCTTT. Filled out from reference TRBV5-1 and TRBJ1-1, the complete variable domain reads KAGVTQTPRYLIKTRGQQVTLSCSPISGHRSVSWYQQTPGQGLQFLFEYFSETQRNKGNFPGRFSGRQFSNSRSEMNVSTLELGDSALYLCASSSDRGNTEAFFGQGTRLTVV.

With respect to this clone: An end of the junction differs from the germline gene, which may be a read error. The CDR3: CASSQYGQTQF. Here the CDR3 DNA reads TGTGCCAGCAGCCAATATGGACAGACTCAATTC. V usage is TRBV14 and J usage is TRBJ1-2, with a possible D match to TRBD1 (6 bases). The CDR3 has 11 residues. The germline V gene encodes CDR1 SGHDN and CDR2 FVKESK.

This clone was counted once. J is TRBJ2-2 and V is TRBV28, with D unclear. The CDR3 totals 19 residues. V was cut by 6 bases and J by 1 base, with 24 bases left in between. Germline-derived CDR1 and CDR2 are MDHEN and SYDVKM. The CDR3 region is CASSSVEVEKIKNTGELFF. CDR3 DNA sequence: TGTGCCAGCAGCTCGGTAGAGGTAGAGAAAATTAAGAACACCGGGGAGCTGTTTTTT.

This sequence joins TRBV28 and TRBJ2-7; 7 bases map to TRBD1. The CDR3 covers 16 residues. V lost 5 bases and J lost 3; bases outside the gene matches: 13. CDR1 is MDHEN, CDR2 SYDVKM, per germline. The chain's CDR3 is CASSPPTPTGNYEQYF. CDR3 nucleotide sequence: TGTGCCAGCAGTCCCCCCACCCCGACAGGGAACTACGAGCAGTACTTC.

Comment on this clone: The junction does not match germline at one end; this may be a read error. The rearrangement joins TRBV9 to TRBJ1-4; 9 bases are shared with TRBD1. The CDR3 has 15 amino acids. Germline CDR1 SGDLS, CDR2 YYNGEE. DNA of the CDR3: TGTGCCAGCAGCGGATCCGGGACAGGGCGTGAAAAACTGCTTTTT. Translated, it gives CASSGSGTGREKLLF. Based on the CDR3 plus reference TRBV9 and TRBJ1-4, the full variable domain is DSGVTQTPKHLITATGQRVTLRCSPRSGDLSVYWYQQSLDQGLQFLIQYYNGEERAKGNILERFSAQQFPDLHSELNLSSLELGDSALYFCASSGSGTGREKLLFGSGTQLSVL.

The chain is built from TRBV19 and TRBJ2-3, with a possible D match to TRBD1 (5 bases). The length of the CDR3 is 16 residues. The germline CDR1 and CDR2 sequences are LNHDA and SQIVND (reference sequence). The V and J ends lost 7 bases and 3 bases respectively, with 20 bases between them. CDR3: CASTHGSVPGTDTQYF. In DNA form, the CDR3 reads TGTGCCAGTACCCACGGTTCCGTCCCAGGGACAGATACGCAGTATTTT.

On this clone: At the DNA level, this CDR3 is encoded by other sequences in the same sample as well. This CDR3 is CSARLAYEQYF. In DNA form, the CDR3 reads TGCAGTGCCCGACTAGCTTATGAGCAGTACTTC. The chain is built from TRBV20-1 and TRBJ2-7; 7 bases fit TRBD2. Germline V lookup: CDR1 DFQATT, CDR2 SNEGSKA (reference sequence). The CDR3 length is 11 residues. Trimming cost V 6 bases and J 7 bases; bases outside gene matches: 6.

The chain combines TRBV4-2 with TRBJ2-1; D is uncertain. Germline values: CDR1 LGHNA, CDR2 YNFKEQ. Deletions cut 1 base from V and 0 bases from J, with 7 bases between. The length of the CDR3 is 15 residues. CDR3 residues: CASSQGHNSYNEQFF. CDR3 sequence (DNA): TGTGCCAGCAGCCAAGGTCACAACTCCTACAATGAGCAGTTCTTC.

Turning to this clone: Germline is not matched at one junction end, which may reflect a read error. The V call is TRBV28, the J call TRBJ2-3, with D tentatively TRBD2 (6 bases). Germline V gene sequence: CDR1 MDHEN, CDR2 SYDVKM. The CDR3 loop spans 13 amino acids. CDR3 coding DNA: TGTGCCAGCACCACGCTGACCGGGACTCGTTACCATTTT. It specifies CASTTLTGTRYHF.

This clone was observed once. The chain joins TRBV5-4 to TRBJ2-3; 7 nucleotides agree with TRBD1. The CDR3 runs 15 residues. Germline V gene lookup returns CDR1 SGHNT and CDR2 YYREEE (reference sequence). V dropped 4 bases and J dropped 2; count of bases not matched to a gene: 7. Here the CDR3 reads CASSTKQGPTDTQYF. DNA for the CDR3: TGTGCCAGCAGCACCAAACAGGGGCCCACAGATACGCAGTATTTT.

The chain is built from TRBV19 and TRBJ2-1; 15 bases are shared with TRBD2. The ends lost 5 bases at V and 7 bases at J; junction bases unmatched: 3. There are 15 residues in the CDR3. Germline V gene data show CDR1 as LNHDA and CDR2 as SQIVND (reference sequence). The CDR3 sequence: CASSQGTSGRNEQFF. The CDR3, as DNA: TGTGCCAGTAGTCAGGGGACTAGCGGGAGGAATGAGCAGTTCTTC. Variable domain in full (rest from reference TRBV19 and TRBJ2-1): DGGITQSPKYLFRKEGQNVTLSCEQNLNHDAMYWYRQDPGQGLRLIYYSQIVNDFQKGDIAEGYSVSREKKESFPLTVTSAQKNPTAFYLCASSQGTSGRNEQFFGPGTRLTVL.

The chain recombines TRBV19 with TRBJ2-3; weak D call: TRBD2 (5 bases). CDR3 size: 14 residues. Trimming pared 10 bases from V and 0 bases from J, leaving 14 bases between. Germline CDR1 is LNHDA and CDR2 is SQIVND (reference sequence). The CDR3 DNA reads TGTGCCACCAGCAGGCCTAGCAGCACAGATACGCAGTATTTT. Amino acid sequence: CATSRPSSTDTQYF.

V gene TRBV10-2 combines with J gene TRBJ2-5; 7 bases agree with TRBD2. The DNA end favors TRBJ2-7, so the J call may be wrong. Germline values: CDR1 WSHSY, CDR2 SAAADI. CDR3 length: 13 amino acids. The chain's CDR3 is CASSEGLEGEQYF. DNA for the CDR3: TGCGCCAGCAGTGAAGGACTAGAGGGCGAGCAGTACTTC.